A single sample gave rise to the 19 T cell receptor beta chains below, sequenced in a study of T cell responses to AZD1222 COVID-19 vaccine. Measured with immunoSEQ multiplex PCR; TCRdb has only the in-frame clones, and not every one. The sample lists tens of thousands of clones, around 92% occurring once. Sample: peripheral blood, taken on day 0 of AZD1222 vaccination. The receptors were gathered from an adult in good health.

The chain has TRBV5-5 and TRBJ2-2, with D tentatively TRBD2 (7 bases). CDR1 is SGHKS, CDR2 YYEKEE, per germline (reference sequence). Trimming shortened V by 7 bases and J by 1 base, and 14 bases separated the two germline ends. The length of the CDR3 is 15 residues. CDR3 loop: CASSTGRGNTGELFF. The CDR3, as DNA: TGTGCCAGCTCAACAGGGAGGGGGAACACCGGGGAGCTGTTTTTT. The full variable domain, with the rest looked up from reference TRBV5-5 and TRBJ2-2, is DAGVTQSPTHLIKTRGQQVTLRCSPISGHKSVSWYQQVLGQGPQFIFQYYEKEERGRGNFPDRFSARQFPNYSSELNVNALLLGDSALYLCASSTGRGNTGELFFGEGSRLTVL.

The chain employs TRBV9 and TRBJ2-1; 8 bases are a match to TRBD2. Germline V gene sequence: CDR1 SGDLS, CDR2 YYNGEE. V was clipped by 1 base and J by 0 bases; unmatched bases: 0. The CDR3 has 15 amino acids. The DNA of the CDR3 is TGTGCCAGCAGCGTAAGCGGGAGCTCCTACAATGAGCAGTTCTTC. Its translation is CASSVSGSSYNEQFF.

This sequence joins TRBV3-1 (or the pseudogene TRBV3-2) and TRBJ2-3; D may be TRBD1 or TRBD2 (5 bases each). Germline V gene lookup returns CDR1 LGHDT and CDR2 YNNKEL (reference sequence). The V end was cut by 3 bases, the J end by 2 bases, with 12 bases between. This CDR3 is 15 amino acids long. The CDR3 bases are TGTGCCAGCAGCCAGACCGGGACCCCCACAGATACGCAGTATTTT. Translated, it gives CASSQTGTPTDTQYF.

This clone was recorded a few times. The genes are TRBV3-1 (or the pseudogene TRBV3-2) and TRBJ2-7; D is unresolved. The CDR3 sequence is 16 residues long. From germline, CDR1 is LGHDT and CDR2 YNNKEL (reference sequence). The V gene lost 1 base and the J gene lost 2 bases, with 15 bases spanning the gap. CDR3 region: CASSQVPGYRPYEQYF. Here the CDR3 DNA reads TGTGCCAGCAGCCAAGTACCCGGCTATCGCCCCTACGAGCAGTACTTC.

V and J are TRBV28 and TRBJ1-5; D perhaps matches TRBD1 (5 bases). Germline-derived CDR1 and CDR2 are MDHEN and SYDVKM. V was pared by 6 bases and J by 7 bases, with 13 bases between. This CDR3 has 13 residues. The CDR3 bases are TGTGCCAGCAGAACGCAGGGATCCCAGCCCCAGCATTTT. Translated: CASRTQGSQPQHF. Using reference TRBV28 and TRBJ1-5 for the parts outside the CDR3, the full variable domain is DVKVTQSSRYLVKRTGEKVFLECVQDMDHENMFWYRQDPGLGLRLIYFSYDVKMKEKGDIPEGYSVSREKKERFSLILESASTNQTSMYLCASRTQGSQPQHFGDGTRLSIL.

This clone was counted only a few times. This chain joins TRBV5-1 and TRBJ1-4, with D uncertain. This CDR3 is built from 15 residues. Germline CDR1 and CDR2: SGHRS and YFSETQ. V dropped 1 base and J dropped 4 bases, with 11 bases sitting between them. DNA for the CDR3: TGCGCCAGCAGCTTGTCTTCCGGGGATAATGAAAAACTGTTTTTT. This codes for CASSLSSGDNEKLFF.

This chain links TRBV6-5 with TRBJ2-5, with D hard to call. Deletions cut 6 bases from V and 7 bases from J, with 12 bases between. CDR1 and CDR2 from the germline V gene are MNHEY and SVGAGI. CDR3 length: 12 amino acids. The CDR3, as DNA: TGTGCCAGCAGGCCCTCTTTTACGACCCAGTACTTC. The encoded protein is CASRPSFTTQYF.

The rearrangement uses TRBV29-1 and TRBJ1-1; D ambiguous. Germline lookup yields CDR1 SQVTM and CDR2 ANQGSEA. CDR3 size: 11 residues. The V end lost 4 bases, the J end lost 6 bases, and 9 bases lay between the germline ends. The CDR3 protein is CSVGGGPEAFF. CDR3 in DNA: TGCAGCGTTGGTGGAGGTCCTGAAGCTTTCTTT.

With respect to this clone: The junction differs from germline at one of its ends, possibly a read error. The chain joins TRBV28 to TRBJ2-7; D is perhaps TRBD1 (5 bases). Germline CDR1 and CDR2: MDHEN and SYDVKM. The CDR3 is 13 amino acids. Here the CDR3 reads CASSWGRSNEQYF. The CDR3 DNA reads TGTGCCAGCAGTTGGGGCCGCTCCAACGAGCAGTACTTC.

The V gene is TRBV5-1, the J gene TRBJ2-1; D might be TRBD2 (5 bases). Germline CDR1 is SGHRS and CDR2 is YFSETQ. V was cut by 4 bases and J by 7 bases, with 15 bases left in between. CDR3 length equals 14 residues. The CDR3: CASSDRPGSNEQFF. Here the CDR3 DNA reads TGCGCCAGCAGCGACCGACCGGGAAGTAATGAGCAGTTCTTC. The variable domain in full, with the rest retrieved from reference TRBV5-1 and TRBJ2-1, is KAGVTQTPRYLIKTRGQQVTLSCSPISGHRSVSWYQQTPGQGLQFLFEYFSETQRNKGNFPGRFSGRQFSNSRSEMNVSTLELGDSALYLCASSDRPGSNEQFFGPGTRLTVL.

V usage is TRBV29-1 and J usage is TRBJ2-5; D is unresolved. The germline gives CDR1 SQVTM, CDR2 ANQGSEA. CDR3 size: 14 residues. V lost 4 bases to trimming and J lost 3 bases, with 15 bases between them. CDR3 nucleotides: TGCAGCGTTGGGACCCACCCCGGAAAAGAGACCCAGTACTTC. Amino acid sequence: CSVGTHPGKETQYF.

V usage is TRBV5-1 and J usage is TRBJ2-1; 16 bases line up with TRBD2. The V gene's germline CDR1 is SGHRS and CDR2 YFSETQ. J was trimmed by 14 bases and V by 4 bases; bases with no gene match: 6. There are 14 residues in the CDR3. The CDR3 is CASSIGTSGRVEFF. In DNA form, the CDR3 reads TGCGCCAGCAGCATTGGGACTAGCGGGAGGGTTGAGTTCTTC.

The chain combines TRBV18 with TRBJ1-1; D not certain. This CDR3 comprises 14 residues. Trimming removed 3 bases from V and 0 bases from J, with 8 bases in between. Germline values: CDR1 KGHSH, CDR2 LQKENI. The CDR3 here is CASSPQDMNTEAFF. The CDR3 DNA reads as TGTGCCAGCTCACCGCAGGATATGAACACTGAAGCTTTCTTT.

The chain combines TRBV24-1 with TRBJ2-1, with D possibly matching TRBD2 (6 bases). The V gene lost 6 bases and the J gene lost 12 bases, with 17 bases spanning the gap. This CDR3 has 13 amino acids. Germline assignment: CDR1 KGHDR and CDR2 SFDVKD. The CDR3, as DNA: TGTGCCACCAGTACGGGAGCTTGGTTCGGGCAGTTCTTC. It specifies CATSTGAWFGQFF.

V is TRBV29-1 and J is TRBJ2-1; 8 positions match TRBD2. V was pared by 6 bases and J by 0 bases, with 13 bases of the junction left unmatched. Germline CDR1 reads SQVTM; CDR2 reads ANQGSEA. The CDR3 covers 17 residues. This CDR3 is CSVGLASSLGSYNEQFF. The DNA of the CDR3 is TGCAGCGTCGGACTAGCATCCTCCCTCGGCTCCTACAATGAGCAGTTCTTC.

The chain is built from TRBV27 and TRBJ2-7; 12 bases map to TRBD2. The CDR3 has 16 amino acids. Trimming removed 6 bases from V and 4 bases from J; junction bases left unmatched: 10. Germline assignment: CDR1 MNHEY and CDR2 SMNVEV (reference sequence). CDR3 in DNA: TGTGCCAGCAGCCCCTCACTAGCGGGAGGCCTATACGAGCAGTACTTC. Its translation is CASSPSLAGGLYEQYF.

The chain combines TRBV19 with TRBJ1-2; D possibly corresponds to TRBD1 (5 bases). Germline loops: CDR1 LNHDA, CDR2 SQIVND (reference sequence). The ends were cut back, 7 bases at V and 4 bases at J, with 22 bases in the middle. This CDR3 has 16 residues. As DNA, the CDR3 is TGTGCCAGTATAAGGGTGGCCGCAGGGAACTTCTATGGCTACACCTTC. Its protein product is CASIRVAAGNFYGYTF.

The CDR3 DNA is TGTGCCAGCAGCAAAGTGGAAGGCTGGGGAAACACCATATATTTT. Translation: CASSKVEGWGNTIYF. The chain has TRBV21-1 and TRBJ1-3. TRBV21-1 is given as a pseudogene. The CDR3 length is 15 residues.

This clone was observed a single time. This sequence joins TRBV15 and TRBJ2-2; TRBD2 aligns across 8 bases. CDR3 size: 17 residues. CDR1 and CDR2 from the germline V gene are LNHNV and YYDKDF (reference sequence). Trimming cost V 1 base and J 0 bases; bases outside gene matches: 4. The CDR3 region is CATSRGLAGPNTGELFF. The DNA for the CDR3 is TGTGCCACCAGCAGAGGGCTAGCGGGTCCGAACACCGGGGAGCTGTTTTTT.